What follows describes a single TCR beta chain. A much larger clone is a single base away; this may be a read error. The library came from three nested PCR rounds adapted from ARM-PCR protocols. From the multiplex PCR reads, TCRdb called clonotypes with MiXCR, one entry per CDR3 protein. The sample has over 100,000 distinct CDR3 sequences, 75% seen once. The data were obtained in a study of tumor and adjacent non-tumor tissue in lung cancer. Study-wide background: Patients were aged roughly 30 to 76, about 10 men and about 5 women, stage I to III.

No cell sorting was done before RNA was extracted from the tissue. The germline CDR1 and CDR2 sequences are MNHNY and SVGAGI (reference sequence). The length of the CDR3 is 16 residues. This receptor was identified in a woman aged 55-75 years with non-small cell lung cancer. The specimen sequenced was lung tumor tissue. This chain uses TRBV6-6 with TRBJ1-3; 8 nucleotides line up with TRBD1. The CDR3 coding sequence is TGTGCCAGCAGTTACTCTCGGACAGGGACAGGAAGCACCATATATTTT. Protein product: CASSYSRTGTGSTIYF.